The 2 T cell receptor beta chains below come from one sample, sequenced in a study of brain T cells in children with intractable seizures. The assay was immunoSEQ multiplex PCR, and TCRdb's table has in-frame clones only and misses some. The repertoire includes 300,000 to 400,000 clones, 93% of them detected once, and 5% to 7% sits in the top ten. Specified time point: blood from clinic visit 5 months post-surgery; TSC patient then seizure free. The sequenced sample was peripheral blood, obtained about 5 months after surgery. The source is a boy younger than two with tuberous sclerosis and intractable seizures.

The chain employs TRBV6-5 and TRBJ1-1; D remains unclear. The germline gives CDR1 MNHEY, CDR2 SVGAGI. With 0 bases removed from V and 1 base from J, the gap between germline ends came to 6 bases. The CDR3 contains 14 residues. In nucleotides, the CDR3 is TGTGCCAGCAGTTACTCTTGGGGGAACACTGAAGCTTTCTTT. Translation gives CASSYSWGNTEAFF.

This clone was detected once. The chain joins TRBV6-5 to TRBJ2-3; the D gene is possibly TRBD1 (6 bases). CDR1 and CDR2 (germline): MNHEY, SVGAGI. V lost 7 bases and J lost 5, with 13 bases in between. CDR3 length: 13 residues. CDR3 nucleotides: TGTGCCAGCATGAGACAGGTTCAAGATACGCAGTATTTT. It yields the protein CASMRQVQDTQYF.